This TCR beta chain appears in the sequencing data of a study of graft-versus-host responses after intestinal transplantation. Study observations and caveats: Across patients carrying graft-donor T cell macrochimerism, allografts held high graft-versus-host to host-versus-graft clonal ratios.

This clone was seen a handful of times. The antigen remains undetermined. TCRdb's table, derived via immunoSEQ multiplex PCR, lists solely in-frame clones and lacks some. This table holds about 38,000 clones, roughly four fifths found once. The sample in question was PBMCs, obtained roughly 1,000 days after transplant. This TCR came from a human patient who received an intestinal transplant, so some T cells may come from the graft donor.

CDR3 DNA: TGTGCCATCAGTGGCAAGGACGGAGTGGGGGAGACCCAGTACTTC. Translating it yields CAISGKDGVGETQYF. The chain combines TRBV10-3 with TRBJ2-5; D not certain. Germline CDR1 reads ENHRY; CDR2 reads SYGVKD. Trimming took off 4 bases at V and 5 bases at J, with 17 bases between the two ends. This CDR3 region has 15 residues.